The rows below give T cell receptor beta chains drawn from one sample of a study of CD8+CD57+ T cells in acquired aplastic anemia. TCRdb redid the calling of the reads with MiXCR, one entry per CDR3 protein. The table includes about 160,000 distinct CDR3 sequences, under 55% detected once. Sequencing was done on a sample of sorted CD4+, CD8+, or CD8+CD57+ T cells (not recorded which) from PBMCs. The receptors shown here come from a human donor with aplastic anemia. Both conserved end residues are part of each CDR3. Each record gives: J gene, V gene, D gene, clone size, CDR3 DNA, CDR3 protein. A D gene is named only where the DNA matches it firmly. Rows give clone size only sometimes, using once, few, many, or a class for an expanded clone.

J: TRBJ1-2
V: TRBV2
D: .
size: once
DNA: TGTGCCAGCAGCCTAGGCCCGGACTATGGCTACACCTTC
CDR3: CASSLGPDYGYTF

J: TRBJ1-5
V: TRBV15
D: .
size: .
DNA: TGTGCCACCAGCAGGGCATATCAGCCCCAGCATTTT
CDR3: CATSRAYQPQHF

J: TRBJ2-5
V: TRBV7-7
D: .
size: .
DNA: TGTGCCAGCAGCTTAGGCGCGGAGTTAAAAGAGACCCAGTACTTC
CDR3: CASSLGAELKETQYF

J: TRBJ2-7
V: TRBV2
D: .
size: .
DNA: TGTGCCAGCAGACTACAGGGCCACGAGCAGTACTTC
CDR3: CASRLQGHEQYF

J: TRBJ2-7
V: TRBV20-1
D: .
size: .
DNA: TGCAGTGCTAGCTATTCGGGACAAGCCTACGAGCAGTACTTC
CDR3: CSASYSGQAYEQYF

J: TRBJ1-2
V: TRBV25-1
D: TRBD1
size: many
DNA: TGTGCCAGCAGTGACGGGACAGCCAACTATGGCTACACCTTC
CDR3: CASSDGTANYGYTF

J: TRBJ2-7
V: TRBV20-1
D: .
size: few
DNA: TGCAGTGCTAGAGTAGGATCCGGGGAGCAGTACTTC
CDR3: CSARVGSGEQYF

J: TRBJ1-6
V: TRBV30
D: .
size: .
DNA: TGTGCCTCTGCCGACAGAAACAATTCACCCCCTCACTTT
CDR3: CASADRNNSPPHF

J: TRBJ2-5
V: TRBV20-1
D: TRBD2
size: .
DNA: TGCAGTGCAGGAGCGGGGGTAAGCCAAGAGACCCAGTACTTC
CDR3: CSAGAGVSQETQYF

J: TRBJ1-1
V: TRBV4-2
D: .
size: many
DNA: TGTGCCAGCAGCCAAGTTGGACCGGACACTGAAGCTTTCTTT
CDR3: CASSQVGPDTEAFF

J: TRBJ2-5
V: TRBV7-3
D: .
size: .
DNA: TGTGCCAGCAGCTTGGGCCCACGGGAGACCCAGTACTTC
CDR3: CASSLGPRETQYF

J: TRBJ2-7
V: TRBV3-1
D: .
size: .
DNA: TGTGCCAGCAGCCCCCTTACCGGGGGAGAGGTCTACGAGCAGTACTTC
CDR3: CASSPLTGGEVYEQYF

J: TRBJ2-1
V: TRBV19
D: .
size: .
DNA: TGTGCCAGTAGCCTTTATCCACCGGCCGTTAATGAGCAGTTCTTC
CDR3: CASSLYPPAVNEQFF

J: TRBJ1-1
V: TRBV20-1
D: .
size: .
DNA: TGCAGTGCCAAGGGGTTACGGAACACTGAAGCTTTCTTT
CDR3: CSAKGLRNTEAFF

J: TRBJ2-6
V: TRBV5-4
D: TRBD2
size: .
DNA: TGTGCCAGCAGCTTTACTAGCGGGCCGAGCTCTGGGGCCAACGTCCTGACTTTC
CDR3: CASSFTSGPSSGANVLTF

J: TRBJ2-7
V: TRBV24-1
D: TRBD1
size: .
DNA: TGTGCCACCAGTGCCCCGGACAGGGGCCACGAGCAGTACTTC
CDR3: CATSAPDRGHEQYF

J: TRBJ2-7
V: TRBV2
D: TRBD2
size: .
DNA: TGTGCCAGCAGGGGACTAGCCCGCTCCTACGAGCAGTACTTC
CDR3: CASRGLARSYEQYF

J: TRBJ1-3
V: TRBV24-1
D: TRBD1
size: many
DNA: TGTGCCACCAGTGATTTCAAAGGGCAGGGGGCACCGGGAAACACCATATATTTT
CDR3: CATSDFKGQGAPGNTIYF

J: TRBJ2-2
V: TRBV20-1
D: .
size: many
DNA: TGCAGTGCTAGCTATAAGGTCGGGGAGCTGTTTTTT
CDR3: CSASYKVGELFF

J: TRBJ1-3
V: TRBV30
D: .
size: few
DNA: TGTGCCTGGAGCGGGGGGGGAAACACCATATATTTT
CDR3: CAWSGGGNTIYF

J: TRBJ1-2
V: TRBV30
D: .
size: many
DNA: TGTGCCTGGAGGGACGGGACATCGTACACCTTC
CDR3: CAWRDGTSYTF

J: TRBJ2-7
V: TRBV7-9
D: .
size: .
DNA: TGTGCCAGCAGCTCCCGGGATTACGAGCAGTACTTC
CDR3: CASSSRDYEQYF

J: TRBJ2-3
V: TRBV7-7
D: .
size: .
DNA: TGTGCCAGCAGCCTAACCCGGGGGCCTCCCTTAGATACGCAGTATTTT
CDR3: CASSLTRGPPLDTQYF

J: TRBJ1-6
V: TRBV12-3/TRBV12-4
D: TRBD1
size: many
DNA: TGTGCCAGCAGTTCGACAGGGAGGAATTCACCCCTCCACTTT
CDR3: CASSSTGRNSPLHF

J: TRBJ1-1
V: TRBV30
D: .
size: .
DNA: TGTGCCTGGAGACCTTGGGGGGACACTGAAGCTTTCTTT
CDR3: CAWRPWGDTEAFF

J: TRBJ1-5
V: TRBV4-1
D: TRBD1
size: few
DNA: TGCGCCAGCAGCTTTGGACAGGGCACCGGGGAGCCCCAGCATTTT
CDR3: CASSFGQGTGEPQHF

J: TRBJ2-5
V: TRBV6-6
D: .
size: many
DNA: TGTGCCAGCAGGGAAATCGCAAGCCAAGAGACCCAGTACTTC
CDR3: CASREIASQETQYF

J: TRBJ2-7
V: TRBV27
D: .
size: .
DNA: TGTGCCAGCAGTTTTGGCACAACCTACGAGCAGTACTTC
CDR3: CASSFGTTYEQYF